The 24 T cell receptor beta chains given below trace back to one sample, sequenced in a study of blood T cell repertoires in COVID-19. The assay was immunoSEQ multiplex PCR, and TCRdb's table has in-frame clones only and misses some. The table shows approximately 240,000 clones, with about 79% occurring only once. Input material: peripheral blood. These receptors came from a woman in her thirties or forties who had recovered from COVID-19.

The V call is TRBV6-5, the J call TRBJ1-4; 9 nucleotides line up with TRBD1. There are 14 residues in the CDR3. CDR1 and CDR2 from the germline V gene are MNHEY and SVGAGI. J was trimmed by 7 bases and V by 5 bases; bases with no gene match: 5. CDR3 in DNA: TGTGCCAGCAGTCACCGGACAGGGGTTGAAAAACTGTTTTTT. It translates to CASSHRTGVEKLFF.

V gene TRBV5-4 combines with J gene TRBJ2-3, with D possibly being TRBD2 (5 bases). Per the germline V gene, CDR1 is SGHNT and CDR2 is YYREEE (reference sequence). The V end was cut by 0 bases, the J end by 8 bases, with 10 bases between. The CDR3 runs to 13 residues. The CDR3 loop is CASSLERVGTQYF. DNA for the CDR3: TGTGCCAGCAGCTTGGAGAGGGTGGGTACGCAGTATTTT.

Ten or more counts support this clone. The chain carries TRBV5-6 and TRBJ1-1; a possible D gene is TRBD1 (5 bases). Trimming took 0 bases from V and 7 from J, leaving 7 bases between them. CDR3 length equals 12 residues. Germline loops: CDR1 SGHDT, CDR2 YYEEEE. CDR3 in amino acids: CASSLGRGEAFF. The DNA for the CDR3 is TGTGCCAGCAGCTTGGGTAGGGGTGAAGCTTTCTTT.

This rearrangement joins TRBV9 to TRBJ2-1, with D unclear. V lost 1 base and J lost 0, with 11 bases in between. The CDR3 sequence is 16 residues long. Germline V lookup: CDR1 SGDLS, CDR2 YYNGEE. CDR3 in DNA: TGTGCCAGCAGCGTAATTGGGCAGAGCTCCTACAATGAGCAGTTCTTC. Protein: CASSVIGQSSYNEQFF. Complete variable domain (other parts from reference TRBV9 and TRBJ2-1): DSGVTQTPKHLITATGQRVTLRCSPRSGDLSVYWYQQSLDQGLQFLIQYYNGEERAKGNILERFSAQQFPDLHSELNLSSLELGDSALYFCASSVIGQSSYNEQFFGPGTRLTVL.

CDR3 amino acids: CASSYQQGDTEAFF. In DNA, the CDR3 is TGTGCCAGCAGTTATCAACAGGGGGACACTGAAGCTTTCTTT. The chain joins TRBV6-6 to TRBJ1-1, with TRBD1 identical over 8 bases. Trimming removed 3 bases from V and 3 bases from J; junction bases left unmatched: 3. The germline gives CDR1 MNHNY, CDR2 SVGAGI (reference sequence). The CDR3 is 14 residues long.

This clone was observed a few times. V usage is TRBV19 and J usage is TRBJ2-2; perhaps TRBD1 as D (6 bases). Germline loops: CDR1 LNHDA, CDR2 SQIVND (reference sequence). The length of the CDR3 is 15 residues. V was clipped by 0 bases and J by 7 bases, with 12 bases between them. Written as DNA, the CDR3 is TGTGCCAGTAGTATAGACAACAGGGCCATCGGGGAGCTGTTTTTT. It encodes CASSIDNRAIGELFF.

The J gene is TRBJ2-2, the V gene TRBV12-3 or TRBV12-4; a possible D gene is TRBD2 (6 bases). The V and J ends lost 5 bases and 13 bases respectively, with 14 bases between them. This CDR3 is 12 amino acids long. The CDR3 spells CASSGGVDVLFF. The CDR3 DNA is TGTGCCAGCAGTGGAGGGGTCGATGTGCTGTTTTTT.

This chain uses TRBV9 with TRBJ2-3; TRBD2 matches at 8 bases. V shed 0 bases, J shed 0 bases, and the junction held 6 bases outside the gene matches. This CDR3 comprises 17 residues. CDR1 is SGDLS and CDR2 is YYNGEE in the germline V gene. CDR3 loop: CASSVAGGLWSTDTQYF. The CDR3 nucleotides are TGTGCCAGCAGCGTAGCGGGGGGGCTGTGGAGCACAGATACGCAGTATTTT.

The chain has TRBV6-5 and TRBJ2-1, with 8 bases aligning to TRBD2. In germline, CDR1 is MNHEY, CDR2 SVGAGI. Germline trimming cut 6 bases from V and 8 bases from J; bases unmatched to any gene: 12. The CDR3 is 15 residues long. The CDR3 coding sequence is TGTGCCAGCAGCCGTACTAGCGGAACGTGGGATGAGCAGTTCTTC. Translated: CASSRTSGTWDEQFF.

The rearrangement uses TRBV28 and TRBJ2-1; the D is unclear. Trimming stripped 1 base from V and 9 bases from J, with 7 bases between. Germline assignment: CDR1 MDHEN and CDR2 SYDVKM. The length of the CDR3 is 12 residues. CDR3 nucleotides: TGTGCCAGCAGTTTATTCCTCCGTGAGCAGTTCTTC. This translates into CASSLFLREQFF.

The genes are TRBV6-2 or TRBV6-3 and TRBJ2-1; a possible D gene is TRBD2 (6 bases). The CDR3 contains 15 residues. CDR1 is MNHEY and CDR2 is SVGEGT in the germline V gene. The V gene lost 0 bases and the J gene lost 9 bases, with 15 bases spanning the gap. The CDR3 nucleotides are TGTGCCAGCAGTTACTCTCGGGACTCCCGCCGTGAGCAGTTCTTC. It translates to CASSYSRDSRREQFF.

The J gene is TRBJ1-1, the V gene TRBV11-3; 8 bases are a match to TRBD1. This CDR3 spans 16 amino acids. Germline values: CDR1 SGHNT, CDR2 YENEEA. The J segment lost 1 base and the V segment lost 5 bases, leaving 9 bases of the junction unmatched. The DNA of the CDR3 is TGTGCCAGCAGCCCAGGGGGCCCGGGAGGGAACACTGAAGCTTTCTTT. Translated: CASSPGGPGGNTEAFF.

Regarding this clone: The junction and the germline gene differ at one end; a read error may be behind it. The rearrangement joins TRBV7-7 to TRBJ2-7; 8 bases line up with TRBD1. Germline V gene lookup returns CDR1 SSHAT and CDR2 FNYEAQ (reference sequence). The CDR3 runs to 13 residues. CDR3 sequence reads: CASSPDRGGEQYF. The CDR3 coding sequence is TGTGCTAGCAGCCCCGACAGGGGCGGCGAGCAGTACTTC.

This clone was seen more than once but under ten times. This chain uses TRBV4-3 with TRBJ1-2, with 9 bases identical to TRBD1. This CDR3 comprises 17 residues. The germline CDR1 and CDR2 sequences are LGHNA and YSLEER. The V gene end was trimmed by 0 bases and the J gene end by 7 bases; junction bases not matched to a gene: 12. The CDR3 region is CASSQEVGQGSLGGYTF. For the CDR3, the DNA is TGCGCCAGCAGCCAAGAAGTAGGACAGGGGTCGTTAGGTGGCTACACCTTC.

This clone was picked up one time. The gene calls are TRBV24-1 and TRBJ2-3, with D tentatively TRBD2 (5 bases). The CDR3 contains 14 residues. Germline CDR1 reads KGHDR; CDR2 reads SFDVKD. Trimming cost V 5 bases and J 2 bases, with 10 bases left between them. CDR3: CATSGRGSTDTQYF. DNA of the CDR3: TGTGCCACCAGTGGCCGGGGTTCCACAGATACGCAGTATTTT.

The chain uses TRBV2 and TRBJ2-5; D might be TRBD1 (6 bases). The CDR3 is 14 amino acids. V was shortened by 7 bases and J by 0 bases, with 12 bases between the two germline ends. Germline CDR1 is SNHLY and CDR2 is FYNNEI. The CDR3 loop is CASNPDRNQETQYF. CDR3 DNA: TGTGCCAGCAACCCTGACAGGAACCAAGAGACCCAGTACTTC. The whole variable domain, remainder taken from reference TRBV2 and TRBJ2-5, is EPEVTQTPSHQVTQMGQEVILRCVPISNHLYFYWYRQILGQKVEFLVSFYNNEISEKSEIFDDQFSVERPDGSNFTLKIRSTKLEDSAMYFCASNPDRNQETQYFGPGTRLLVL.

The chain combines TRBV11-2 with TRBJ1-6, with 9 bases that match TRBD1. Germline assignment: CDR1 SGHAT and CDR2 FQNNGV. The ends lost 5 bases at V and 10 bases at J; junction bases unmatched: 9. The CDR3 runs 15 residues. The CDR3 here is CASSGGGTGHSPLHF. As DNA, the CDR3 is TGTGCCAGCAGCGGGGGAGGGACAGGGCACTCACCCCTCCACTTT.

V is TRBV28 and J is TRBJ2-5; TRBD2 aligns across 9 bases. Germline V gene sequence: CDR1 MDHEN, CDR2 SYDVKM. With V trimmed by 4 bases and J by 5 bases, 11 bases remained unmatched. The CDR3 is 16 residues long. The CDR3: CASSYIAGAGGETQYF. CDR3 bases: TGTGCCAGCAGTTACATAGCGGGGGCCGGGGGGGAGACCCAGTACTTC.

The V and J genes are TRBV21-1 and TRBJ1-4; no check of the table's D call, TRBD1, against the DNA was made. TRBV21-1 constitutes a pseudogene. The CDR3 totals 14 residues. Written as DNA, the CDR3 is TGTGCCAGCAGCTCGGACAGGGGATTCGAAAAACTGTTTTTT. Translating it yields CASSSDRGFEKLFF.

The rearrangement links TRBV19 to TRBJ2-1; a weak D match, TRBD1 (6 bases). CDR3 size: 15 residues. Germline CDR1 is LNHDA and CDR2 is SQIVND (reference sequence). The V end lost 3 bases, the J end lost 6 bases, and 15 bases lay between the germline ends. CDR3: CASSITGSEFNEQFF. Here the CDR3 DNA reads TGTGCCAGTAGTATTACAGGGTCGGAGTTCAATGAGCAGTTCTTC.

The chain has TRBV11-2 and TRBJ1-4, with 12 bases aligning to TRBD1. The ends lost 2 bases at V and 7 bases at J; junction bases unmatched: 2. CDR1 and CDR2 from the germline V gene are SGHAT and FQNNGV. The CDR3 contains 15 residues. CDR3 nucleotide sequence: TGTGCCAGCAGCTTACCGGGACAGGGGGCTGAAAAACTGTTTTTT. As protein: CASSLPGQGAEKLFF.

The V and J genes are TRBV6-6 and TRBJ1-2; a possible D gene is TRBD1 (5 bases). The CDR3 has 15 residues. Trimming pared 6 bases from V and 4 bases from J, leaving 18 bases between. Germline-derived CDR1 and CDR2 are MNHNY and SVGAGI (reference sequence). The chain's CDR3 is CASSPGHINSYGYTF. CDR3 in DNA: TGTGCCAGCAGCCCCGGACACATCAATAGCTATGGCTACACCTTC.

The V gene is TRBV10-3, the J gene TRBJ2-3; TRBD2 matches at 12 bases. There are 16 residues in the CDR3. V lost 3 bases and J lost 4; bases outside the gene matches: 5. Germline loops: CDR1 ENHRY, CDR2 SYGVKD. CDR3 protein: CAISEGSSGGADTQYF. CDR3 nucleotides: TGTGCCATCAGTGAAGGGTCTAGCGGGGGGGCAGATACGCAGTATTTT.

CDR3 sequence reads: CASSQIQGGGEKLFF. CDR3 nucleotide sequence: TGCGCCAGCAGCCAGATACAGGGCGGGGGTGAAAAACTGTTTTTT. The rearrangement links TRBV4-3 to TRBJ1-4, with a tentative D call TRBD1 (6 bases). Trimming left V 3 bases short and J 7 bases short, with 15 bases between. The CDR3 length is 15 residues. CDR1 LGHNA and CDR2 YSLEER come from the germline V gene.